What follows describes a single T cell receptor beta chain. This sample stems from a study of cytomegalovirus exposure and HLA in healthy donors. It was with 60 Vbeta and 13 Jbeta primers that the PCR ran. In the authors' methods: Later reanalysis found about 78 million unique TCR beta chains, approximately 11 million of them shared. TCRdb's table, derived via immunoSEQ multiplex PCR, lists solely in-frame clones and lacks some. That table supplies the V and J calls and clone size; D and trimming were determined from the DNA. The sample has roughly 80,000 clones; under 80% are singletons. This CDR3 is built from 14 residues. V lost 2 bases, J lost 2 bases, and 8 bases lay in between. Looked up from germline, CDR1 is MNHNS and CDR2 is SASEGT.

This receptor was identified in a woman in her forties or fifties in good health and CMV-seropositive. This chain links TRBV6-1 with TRBJ2-3; unclear D gene. Sequenced sample: PBMCs. DNA for the CDR3: TGTGCCAGCAGTGAACCAGTAAACACAGATACGCAGTATTTT. Translated: CASSEPVNTDTQYF.